The rows below give T cell receptor beta chains drawn from one sample of a study of cytomegalovirus exposure and HLA in healthy donors. Assay used: immunoSEQ multiplex PCR; TCRdb lists only in-frame clones, some missing. Of about 170,000 clones in the sample, 85% were seen once. Specimen: PBMCs. These receptors all come from a man aged 30 to 39 in good health and CMV-seropositive. Each CDR3 is given with its conserved first and last residue. D genes are given only for firm matches. Clone size appears in some rows only: once, few, many, or a class for an expanded clone.

v_gene: TRBV4-1
abundance: .
j_gene: TRBJ2-3
d_gene: TRBD2
CDR3aa: CASSQDGVAGATDTQYF
CDR3nt: TGCGCCAGCAGCCAAGATGGGGTAGCGGGAGCTACAGATACGCAGTATTTT

v_gene: TRBV9
abundance: .
j_gene: TRBJ2-3
d_gene: TRBD2
CDR3aa: CASSGGSSGGFSTDTQYF
CDR3nt: TGTGCCAGCAGCGGGGGATCTAGCGGCGGTTTTAGCACAGATACGCAGTATTTT

v_gene: TRBV27
abundance: .
j_gene: TRBJ2-1
d_gene: TRBD2
CDR3aa: CASRPGLAGGGTYNEQFF
CDR3nt: TGTGCCAGCCGACCGGGACTAGCGGGAGGAGGAACCTACAATGAGCAGTTCTTC

v_gene: TRBV5-1
abundance: .
j_gene: TRBJ1-5
d_gene: .
CDR3aa: CASSLEGSNQPQHF
CDR3nt: TGCGCCAGCAGCTTAGAGGGTAGCAATCAGCCCCAGCATTTT

v_gene: TRBV10-3
abundance: .
j_gene: TRBJ2-1
d_gene: TRBD2
CDR3aa: CAIKGSGRGTYNEQFF
CDR3nt: TGTGCCATCAAGGGTAGCGGGAGGGGAACCTACAATGAGCAGTTCTTC

v_gene: TRBV28
abundance: .
j_gene: TRBJ1-2
d_gene: .
CDR3aa: CASSPLPGFYGYTF
CDR3nt: TGTGCCAGCAGTCCCTTGCCGGGGTTCTATGGCTACACCTTC

v_gene: TRBV11-3
abundance: .
j_gene: TRBJ2-5
d_gene: TRBD2
CDR3aa: CASSAGASGETQYF
CDR3nt: TGTGCCAGCAGTGCTGGGGCTAGCGGAGAGACCCAGTACTTC

v_gene: TRBV5-5
abundance: .
j_gene: TRBJ1-2
d_gene: TRBD1
CDR3aa: CASSSGQTYGYTF
CDR3nt: TGTGCCAGCAGCTCGGGACAGACCTATGGCTACACCTTC

v_gene: TRBV9
abundance: .
j_gene: TRBJ1-3
d_gene: .
CDR3aa: CASSIQGTVGNTIYF
CDR3nt: TGTGCCAGCAGCATTCAGGGGACGGTGGGAAACACCATATATTTT

v_gene: TRBV27
abundance: .
j_gene: TRBJ2-1
d_gene: TRBD2
CDR3aa: CASSFRSGGAGVSSEQFF
CDR3nt: TGTGCCAGCAGTTTCAGATCCGGCGGCGCGGGAGTGTCCAGTGAGCAGTTCTTC

v_gene: TRBV4-2
abundance: .
j_gene: TRBJ1-6
d_gene: .
CDR3aa: CASSQEPGGSNSPLHF
CDR3nt: TGTGCCAGCAGCCAAGAACCCGGGGGGAGTAATTCACCCCTCCACTTT

v_gene: TRBV18
abundance: few
j_gene: TRBJ1-1
d_gene: .
CDR3aa: CASSDSGGTEAFF
CDR3nt: TGTGCCAGCTCCGACTCGGGGGGAACTGAAGCTTTCTTT

v_gene: TRBV7-9
abundance: .
j_gene: TRBJ2-5
d_gene: .
CDR3aa: CASSYRVGDQETQYF
CDR3nt: TGTGCCAGCAGTTACAGGGTGGGGGACCAAGAGACCCAGTACTTC

v_gene: TRBV6-5
abundance: .
j_gene: TRBJ1-5
d_gene: .
CDR3aa: CASTSGVSGTQHF
CDR3nt: TGTGCCAGCACCTCTGGGGTTTCCGGGACCCAGCATTTT

v_gene: TRBV28
abundance: .
j_gene: TRBJ2-7
d_gene: .
CDR3aa: CASSLGLAELYEQYF
CDR3nt: TGTGCCAGCAGTTTAGGCCTAGCAGAACTCTACGAGCAGTACTTC

v_gene: TRBV13
abundance: .
j_gene: TRBJ1-2
d_gene: .
CDR3aa: CASSSRGDFYGYTF
CDR3nt: TGTGCCAGCAGCTCCAGGGGCGATTTCTATGGCTACACCTTC

v_gene: TRBV10-1
abundance: .
j_gene: TRBJ2-1
d_gene: TRBD2
CDR3aa: CASSEGIWDYWKNEQFF
CDR3nt: TGCGCCAGCAGTGAGGGAATATGGGACTACTGGAAGAATGAGCAGTTCTTC

v_gene: TRBV4-2
abundance: .
j_gene: TRBJ2-3
d_gene: TRBD2
CDR3aa: CASSQVASGRASDTQYF
CDR3nt: TGTGCCAGCAGCCAAGTGGCTAGCGGGAGGGCCTCAGATACGCAGTATTTT

v_gene: TRBV25-1
abundance: .
j_gene: TRBJ2-3
d_gene: TRBD2
CDR3aa: CASSKGASGVTDTQYF
CDR3nt: TGTGCCAGCAGTAAAGGGGCTAGCGGTGTAACAGATACGCAGTATTTT

v_gene: TRBV11-3
abundance: .
j_gene: TRBJ2-7
d_gene: .
CDR3aa: CASSLRVPYEQYF
CDR3nt: TGTGCCAGCAGCTTAAGAGTCCCCTACGAGCAGTACTTC

v_gene: TRBV5-8
abundance: .
j_gene: TRBJ1-1
d_gene: .
CDR3aa: CAYTRRDLNTEAFF
CDR3nt: TGTGCCTATACCCGGAGGGACTTGAACACTGAAGCTTTCTTT

v_gene: TRBV5-4
abundance: once
j_gene: TRBJ2-1
d_gene: TRBD1
CDR3aa: CASSLEGRTGNEQFF
CDR3nt: TGTGCCAGCAGCTTGGAGGGAAGGACAGGGAATGAGCAGTTCTTC

v_gene: TRBV6-5
abundance: .
j_gene: TRBJ2-1
d_gene: TRBD2
CDR3aa: CASRLLAGGPHEQFF
CDR3nt: TGTGCCAGCAGACTGCTAGCGGGAGGGCCCCATGAGCAGTTCTTC

v_gene: TRBV4-3
abundance: .
j_gene: TRBJ2-5
d_gene: .
CDR3aa: CASSQSRWAWETQYF
CDR3nt: TGCGCCAGCAGCCAAAGTAGGTGGGCCTGGGAGACCCAGTACTTC

v_gene: TRBV27
abundance: .
j_gene: TRBJ1-2
d_gene: TRBD1
CDR3aa: CASSLIGARGQANYGYTF
CDR3nt: TGTGCCAGCAGTTTGATTGGCGCCAGGGGGCAAGCTAACTATGGCTACACCTTC

v_gene: TRBV9
abundance: .
j_gene: TRBJ2-6
d_gene: TRBD2
CDR3aa: CASSVARGGTSGFRSGANVLTF
CDR3nt: TGTGCCAGCAGCGTAGCCCGGGGGGGGACTAGCGGGTTCCGCTCTGGGGCCAACGTCCTGACTTTC

v_gene: TRBV2
abundance: few
j_gene: TRBJ1-1
d_gene: .
CDR3aa: CASSRNTEAFF
CDR3nt: TGTGCCAGCTCGCGGAACACTGAAGCTTTCTTT

v_gene: TRBV29-1
abundance: .
j_gene: TRBJ1-2
d_gene: TRBD1
CDR3aa: CSVDKDRGDGYTF
CDR3nt: TGCAGCGTTGACAAGGACAGGGGTGATGGCTACACCTTC

v_gene: TRBV7-2
abundance: few
j_gene: TRBJ2-5
d_gene: TRBD1
CDR3aa: CASSPGDRGSQETQYF
CDR3nt: TGTGCCAGCAGCCCAGGGGACAGGGGGTCGCAAGAGACCCAGTACTTC

v_gene: TRBV5-5
abundance: .
j_gene: TRBJ2-1
d_gene: .
CDR3aa: CASSPRATWSSYNEQFF
CDR3nt: TGTGCCAGCAGCCCTCGTGCTACCTGGAGCTCCTACAATGAGCAGTTCTTC

v_gene: TRBV10-1
abundance: .
j_gene: TRBJ2-1
d_gene: TRBD2
CDR3aa: CASSGGLAGIYNEQFF
CDR3nt: TGCGCCAGCAGTGGGGGACTAGCGGGAATATACAATGAGCAGTTCTTC

v_gene: TRBV11-3
abundance: .
j_gene: TRBJ2-4
d_gene: TRBD2
CDR3aa: CASSLSLAGGGAKNIQYF
CDR3nt: TGTGCCAGCAGCTTAAGCCTAGCGGGAGGGGGGGCCAAAAACATTCAGTACTTC

v_gene: TRBV18
abundance: .
j_gene: TRBJ1-5
d_gene: TRBD1
CDR3aa: CASSPVTGTVPRPQHF
CDR3nt: TGTGCCAGCTCACCAGTGACCGGGACAGTGCCTCGGCCCCAGCATTTT

v_gene: TRBV30
abundance: .
j_gene: TRBJ2-1
d_gene: .
CDR3aa: CAWFVSGNEQFF
CDR3nt: TGTGCCTGGTTCGTTAGCGGCAATGAGCAGTTCTTC

v_gene: TRBV6-5
abundance: .
j_gene: TRBJ1-2
d_gene: .
CDR3aa: CASSPAWGDHGYTF
CDR3nt: TGTGCCAGCAGTCCGGCGTGGGGGGATCATGGCTACACCTTC

v_gene: TRBV7-9
abundance: .
j_gene: TRBJ1-2
d_gene: TRBD1
CDR3aa: CSSSLGGGEANYGYTF
CDR3nt: TGTTCCAGCAGCTTAGGAGGGGGCGAGGCTAACTATGGCTACACCTTC

v_gene: TRBV5-6
abundance: .
j_gene: TRBJ1-1
d_gene: .
CDR3aa: CASSLTSAGTEAFF
CDR3nt: TGTGCCAGCAGCTTAACATCTGCGGGAACTGAAGCTTTCTTT

v_gene: TRBV7-2
abundance: .
j_gene: TRBJ2-5
d_gene: .
CDR3aa: CASSPQSPGETQYF
CDR3nt: TGTGCCAGCAGCCCCCAAAGCCCGGGGGAGACCCAGTACTTC

v_gene: TRBV5-4
abundance: .
j_gene: TRBJ2-5
d_gene: .
CDR3aa: CASSPGTQETQYF
CDR3nt: TGTGCCAGCAGCCCGGGGACTCAAGAGACCCAGTACTTC

v_gene: TRBV10-3
abundance: .
j_gene: TRBJ2-1
d_gene: TRBD2
CDR3aa: CAISEGLARDEQFF
CDR3nt: TGTGCCATCAGTGAGGGACTAGCCAGGGATGAGCAGTTCTTC